The T cell receptor beta chain described here comes from a study of blood T cell repertoires in COVID-19. Profiling relied on immunoSEQ multiplex PCR, and the TCRdb table lists in-frame clones only, not all of them. The data contain about 160,000 clones, 85% to 90% of them singletons. Deletions cut 5 bases from V and 6 bases from J, with 14 bases between. This CDR3 spans 14 amino acids. Germline loops: CDR1 SGHNT, CDR2 YYREEE (reference sequence). V gene TRBV5-4 combines with J gene TRBJ2-2; D perhaps matches TRBD1 (6 bases). Sequenced material: peripheral blood. The TCR comes from a man aged 60 to 75 with COVID-19, enrolled during active disease. The CDR3 region is CASSYRQAPGELFF. The CDR3 DNA sequence: TGTGCCAGCAGTTACCGACAGGCCCCCGGGGAGCTGTTTTTT. Using reference TRBV5-4 and TRBJ2-2 for the parts outside the CDR3, the full variable domain is ETGVTQSPTHLIKTRGQQVTLRCSSQSGHNTVSWYQQALGQGPQFIFQYYREEENGRGNFPPRFSGLQFPNYSSELNVNALELDDSALYLCASSYRQAPGELFFGEGSRLTVL.